A selection of T cell receptor beta chains follows, all from one sample in a study of blood T cell repertoires in COVID-19. Using immunoSEQ multiplex PCR, the repertoire was profiled, and TCRdb retains in-frame clones only, with some absent. The sample consists of 160,000 or so clones, 88% of them appearing once. Sample: PBMCs or T cells enriched from blood (not recorded which). These TCRs come from a woman aged 50 to 60 who had recovered from COVID-19. CDR3s include the opening cysteine and the closing phenylalanine or tryptophan. Not all rows give a size; the values are once, few, many and, for expanded clones, a class.

j_call: TRBJ2-7
clone_size: -
v_call: TRBV19
cdr3_aa: CASSQGAGDEQYF

j_call: TRBJ2-1
clone_size: -
v_call: TRBV18
cdr3_aa: CASSVTSGGRDEQFF

j_call: TRBJ1-5
clone_size: -
v_call: TRBV19
cdr3_aa: CASSNTGVRAQHF

j_call: TRBJ2-6
clone_size: -
v_call: TRBV4-2
cdr3_aa: CASSQDMRAGANVLTF

j_call: TRBJ1-3
clone_size: -
v_call: TRBV18
cdr3_aa: CASSPDLGQGELFAGNTIYF

j_call: TRBJ2-4
clone_size: once
v_call: TRBV11-1
cdr3_aa: CASSLGTDLYKNIQYF

j_call: TRBJ2-1
clone_size: -
v_call: TRBV30
cdr3_aa: CAWGAGQGAAKYRNEQFF

j_call: TRBJ1-6
clone_size: -
v_call: TRBV15
cdr3_aa: CATSRGGTGPLHF

j_call: TRBJ1-2
clone_size: -
v_call: TRBV18
cdr3_aa: CASSPVGSGYTF

j_call: TRBJ2-3
clone_size: -
v_call: TRBV24-1
cdr3_aa: CATSEVGRVTDTQYF

j_call: TRBJ2-5
clone_size: -
v_call: TRBV11-1
cdr3_aa: CASSSDSYQTQYF

j_call: TRBJ2-1
clone_size: -
v_call: TRBV9
cdr3_aa: CASSVRTSGGYEQFF

j_call: TRBJ1-1
clone_size: -
v_call: TRBV27
cdr3_aa: CASSLGAGIAFF

j_call: TRBJ2-4
clone_size: -
v_call: TRBV18
cdr3_aa: CASSPLAGAPLAKNIQYF

j_call: TRBJ2-7
clone_size: -
v_call: TRBV6-5
cdr3_aa: CASSYGPPDWYF

j_call: TRBJ2-3
clone_size: -
v_call: TRBV27
cdr3_aa: CASSRRGETDTQYF

j_call: TRBJ1-5
clone_size: -
v_call: TRBV24-1
cdr3_aa: CATSDRYSNQPQHF